The next 28 T cell receptor beta chains were all read from a single sample in a study of regulatory T cells in long-lasting Graves disease. Time point specified: persistent/refractory GD, antithyroid drugs over 5 years with positive TRAb. Scientists built the TCR library using RNA that was extracted from PBMCs. Arm-PCR of CDR3 regions with iRepertoire HTBI primers generated TCR beta libraries. One entry per CDR3 protein results from TCRdb running MiXCR on the multiplex PCR reads. The sample yields a few hundred thousand distinct CDR3 sequences, under 25% seen once. Sample: peripheral blood mononuclear cells (PBMCs), taken when the disease was refractory, from a patient treated with antithyroid drugs. These receptors came from a female donor with Graves disease.

The chain recombines TRBV4-1 with TRBJ2-2, with D tentatively TRBD2 (6 bases). The CDR3 runs 15 residues. V was shortened by 1 base and J by 4 bases, with 10 bases between the two germline ends. The germline CDR1 and CDR2 sequences are MGHRA and YSYEKL. DNA for the CDR3: TGCGCCAGCAGCCAAGTGCGGGGACCCACCGGGGAGCTGTTTTTT. Protein: CASSQVRGPTGELFF.

This clonotype has a handful of counts. The chain links TRBV20-1 to TRBJ2-7; 8 bases fit TRBD1. Looked up from germline, CDR1 is DFQATT and CDR2 is SNEGSKA (reference sequence). Germline trimming cut 5 bases from V and 3 bases from J; bases unmatched to any gene: 9. The CDR3 runs 14 residues. CDR3 loop: CSADDGQGFYEQYF. Here the CDR3 DNA reads TGCAGTGCTGATGACGGACAGGGTTTCTACGAGCAGTACTTC.

This clonotype was seen a few times. The CDR3 sequence: CASSDLLAGELFF. The DNA for the CDR3 is TGTGCCAGCAGCGACCTCTTGGCGGGGGAGCTGTTTTTT. The V and J genes are TRBV9 and TRBJ2-2; the D is unclear. V was shortened by 3 bases and J by 8 bases, with 11 bases between the two germline ends. The CDR3 has 13 amino acids. Germline CDR1 and CDR2: SGDLS and YYNGEE.

This clonotype was recorded many times. The chain combines TRBV28 with TRBJ2-5; D might be TRBD1 (6 bases). From germline, CDR1 is MDHEN and CDR2 SYDVKM. This CDR3 is 16 amino acids long. V lost 7 bases, J lost 5 bases, and 23 bases lay in between. DNA for the CDR3: TGTGCCAGCATCTCAGGGGTAGGGCGGGTCCGGGAGACCCAGTACTTC. It codes for CASISGVGRVRETQYF.

The chain carries TRBV7-9 and TRBJ1-1; D is perhaps TRBD1 (5 bases). Germline V CDR1 and CDR2: SEHNR, FQNEAQ (reference sequence). This CDR3 has 14 amino acids. V lost 7 bases, J lost 5 bases, and 17 bases lay in between. CDR3 sequence reads: CASTYRGRTTEAFF. CDR3 bases: TGTGCCAGCACCTACCGGGGGAGGACTACTGAAGCTTTCTTT.

A word on this clonotype: The germline gene is not matched at one end of the junction; a read error may be the cause. CDR3 amino acids: CASSQVYGGPYEQYF. The CDR3 nucleotides read TGTGCCAGCAGCCAAGTTTACGGGGGCCCCTACGAGCAGTACTTC. The chain joins TRBV4-1 to TRBJ2-7; either TRBD1 or TRBD2 may fit D (6 bases each). Per the germline V gene, CDR1 is MGHRA and CDR2 is YSYEKL. This CDR3 is 15 amino acids long.

The genes are TRBV20-1 and TRBJ2-1; 9 bases map to TRBD1. The CDR3 covers 12 residues. With V trimmed by 6 bases and J by 7 bases, 4 bases remained unmatched. Germline V CDR1 and CDR2: DFQATT, SNEGSKA (reference sequence). The CDR3 bases are TGCAGTGCGGGACAGGGTGGTAATGAGCAGTTCTTC. Protein product: CSAGQGGNEQFF.

Ten or more counts support this clonotype. The rearrangement uses TRBV28 and TRBJ1-6; 9 nucleotides match TRBD1. The CDR3 has 15 amino acids. Germline V CDR1 and CDR2: MDHEN, SYDVKM. With V trimmed by 3 bases and J by 10 bases, 7 bases remained unmatched. In DNA, the CDR3 is TGTGCCAGCAGTTTTGGGGACAGGGTAAACTCACCCCTCCACTTT. Its protein product is CASSFGDRVNSPLHF.

Ten or more counts support this clonotype. The J gene is TRBJ1-2, the V gene TRBV9; 9 bases are a match to TRBD1. Germline CDR1 is SGDLS and CDR2 is YYNGEE. The CDR3 has 15 amino acids. The J segment lost 2 bases and the V segment lost 3 bases, leaving 5 bases of the junction unmatched. The DNA for the CDR3 is TGTGCCAGCAGCGGGGACAGGGCAACAAACTATGGCTACACCTTC. It encodes CASSGDRATNYGYTF.

This clonotype was detected ten times or more. V gene TRBV28 combines with J gene TRBJ2-7; TRBD2 agrees at 12 bases. Germline loops: CDR1 MDHEN, CDR2 SYDVKM. There are 14 residues in the CDR3. J gave up 4 bases and V 6 bases, and 4 bases lay outside the gene matches. CDR3 residues: CASRGLAGLYEQYF. The CDR3 coding sequence is TGTGCCAGCAGGGGACTAGCGGGCCTTTACGAGCAGTACTTC. The full variable domain, its missing parts supplied by reference TRBV28 and TRBJ2-7, is DVKVTQSSRYLVKRTGEKVFLECVQDMDHENMFWYRQDPGLGLRLIYFSYDVKMKEKGDIPEGYSVSREKKERFSLILESASTNQTSMYLCASRGLAGLYEQYFGPGTRLTVT.

The V gene is TRBV27, the J gene TRBJ1-1; no clear D gene. Per the germline V gene, CDR1 is MNHEY and CDR2 is SMNVEV (reference sequence). The CDR3 sequence is 14 residues long. Trimming shortened V by 6 bases and J by 0 bases, and 11 bases separated the two germline ends. CDR3 region: CASSETNMNTEAFF. Here the CDR3 DNA reads TGTGCCAGCAGCGAGACAAATATGAACACTGAAGCTTTCTTT.

The genes are TRBV14 and TRBJ2-7, with 13 bases lining up with TRBD2. Germline CDR1 and CDR2: SGHDN and FVKESK. CDR3 size: 18 residues. With V trimmed by 0 bases and J by 4 bases, 9 bases remained unmatched. This chain's CDR3 is CASSQDFWETSGRYEQYF. Here the CDR3 DNA reads TGTGCCAGCAGCCAAGATTTTTGGGAGACTAGCGGGAGGTACGAGCAGTACTTC.

There are many counts of this clonotype. This chain links TRBV2 with TRBJ1-1, with D maybe TRBD1 (5 bases). Germline V gene sequence: CDR1 SNHLY, CDR2 FYNNEI. CDR3 length: 14 residues. V lost 6 bases, J lost 8 bases, and 19 bases lay in between. The CDR3 protein is CASRSTRALTEAFF. CDR3 in DNA: TGTGCCAGCAGATCAACCAGGGCGCTCACGGAAGCTTTCTTT. The full variable domain, with the rest looked up from reference TRBV2 and TRBJ1-1, is EPEVTQTPSHQVTQMGQEVILRCVPISNHLYFYWYRQILGQKVEFLVSFYNNEISEKSEIFDDQFSVERPDGSNFTLKIRSTKLEDSAMYFCASRSTRALTEAFFGQGTRLTVV.

About this clonotype itself: With a much larger clone just one base away, this may be a read error. This chain connects TRBV2 to TRBJ1-4; the D is unclear. This CDR3 is 12 amino acids long. The germline gives CDR1 SNHLY, CDR2 FYNNEI. Deletions cut 5 bases from V and 5 bases from J, with 6 bases between. As DNA, the CDR3 is TGTGCCAGCAGTAGATGGAATGAAAAACTGTTTTTT. Translating gives CASSRWNEKLFF.

The chain recombines TRBV27 with TRBJ1-1, with a tentative D call TRBD1 (5 bases). This CDR3 comprises 16 residues. V was trimmed by 4 bases and J by 0 bases, leaving 15 bases between them. Germline V gene sequence: CDR1 MNHEY, CDR2 SMNVEV (reference sequence). The CDR3 coding sequence is TGTGCCAGCAGTTCCTCCCAGGGATTGCTGAACACTGAAGCTTTCTTT. Translating it yields CASSSSQGLLNTEAFF.

This clonotype was observed many times. The chain carries TRBV4-1 and TRBJ2-5; D is uncertain. The CDR3 spans 13 residues. V lost 4 bases, J lost 1 base, and 7 bases lay in between. CDR1 is MGHRA, CDR2 YSYEKL, per germline. CDR3 DNA sequence: TGCGCCAGCAGCCCGGACGGCCAAGAGACCCAGTACTTC. This encodes CASSPDGQETQYF.

The rearrangement links TRBV30 to TRBJ1-1, with D possibly TRBD1 on 6 matching bases. V lost 5 bases and J lost 0, with 22 bases in between. CDR3 size: 17 residues. CDR1 and CDR2 (germline): GTSNPN, SVGIG (reference sequence). CDR3 nucleotides: TGTGCCTGGGTGGGGGGGGCAAATCGAAAATTGAACACTGAAGCTTTCTTT. Translation gives CAWVGGANRKLNTEAFF.

The chain combines TRBV7-9 with TRBJ1-1; 9 bases align to TRBD1. The CDR3 has 17 residues. The germline V gene has CDR1 SEHNR and CDR2 FQNEAQ (reference sequence). After removal of 5 bases from V and 7 bases from J, the junction contained 17 bases not matched to a gene. The CDR3 region is CASSQGRTGEWGNEAFF. The CDR3 DNA follows: TGTGCCAGCAGCCAAGGGCGGACAGGGGAGTGGGGGAATGAAGCTTTCTTT.

This clonotype was found many times. The rearrangement joins TRBV6-2 or TRBV6-3 to TRBJ1-4; TRBD1 is a possible D gene (6 bases). This CDR3 has 15 residues. CDR1 and CDR2 (germline): MNHEY, SVGEGT. The V and J ends lost 11 bases and 2 bases respectively, with 18 bases between them. CDR3 loop: CAAAHATGTNEKLFF. The CDR3 DNA reads as TGTGCCGCCGCCCATGCGACAGGCACTAATGAAAAACTGTTTTTT.

To note about this clonotype: It is likely a read error, because the conserved phenylalanine at the end of the CDR3 is missing. The V gene is TRBV10-2, the J gene TRBJ2-7; 9 bases are a match to TRBD1. The CDR3 has 15 amino acids. Germline V CDR1 and CDR2: WSHSY, SAAADI. V dropped 3 bases and J dropped 7; count of bases not matched to a gene: 10. CDR3 sequence reads: CASSDPGQGTREQYS. The CDR3 DNA sequence: TGCGCCAGCAGTGACCCCGGACAGGGGACGAGGGAGCAGTACTCC.

This CDR3 reads CASSLAYPPSYEQYF. As DNA, the CDR3 is TGCGCCAGCAGCTTGGCCTACCCCCCCTCCTACGAGCAGTACTTC. The gene calls are TRBV5-1 and TRBJ2-7; D call uncertain. In germline, CDR1 is SGHRS, CDR2 YFSETQ. This CDR3 has 15 residues. The V end lost 0 bases, the J end lost 0 bases, and 10 bases lay between the germline ends.

The rearrangement joins TRBV20-1 to TRBJ2-1; 12 nucleotides agree with TRBD2. CDR3 size: 15 residues. CDR1 and CDR2 from the germline V gene are DFQATT and SNEGSKA (reference sequence). After removal of 0 bases from V and 9 bases from J, the junction contained 6 bases not matched to a gene. The CDR3 coding sequence is TGCAGTGCTAGAGATCGACTAGCGGGAGTTGTTGAGCAGTTCTTC. This gives the protein CSARDRLAGVVEQFF.

The chain combines TRBV2 with TRBJ2-1; 14 bases fit TRBD2. Per the germline V gene, CDR1 is SNHLY and CDR2 is FYNNEI. The CDR3 has 17 residues. The trim removed 6 bases at V and 7 bases at J, leaving 11 bases unmatched. The CDR3 protein is CASSSRGLAGVWNEQFF. CDR3 in DNA: TGTGCCAGCAGCTCCAGGGGACTAGCGGGAGTATGGAATGAGCAGTTCTTC.

V is TRBV5-5 and J is TRBJ1-6, with TRBD1 matching 9 bases. Germline loops: CDR1 SGHKS, CDR2 YYEKEE (reference sequence). V was clipped by 3 bases and J by 10 bases; unmatched bases: 11. The length of the CDR3 is 16 residues. CDR3 in amino acids: CASSSPRTGDLSPLHF. CDR3 nucleotides: TGTGCCAGCAGCTCCCCCCGGACAGGGGATTTGTCACCCCTCCACTTT.

In DNA, the CDR3 is TGCGCCAAACCGAGAGTAACTAGCGGGAGTGGCGAGCAGTACTTC. Translation: CAKPRVTSGSGEQYF. This rearrangement joins TRBV10-2 to TRBJ2-7; 11 nucleotides match TRBD2. The germline CDR1 and CDR2 sequences are WSHSY and SAAADI. The V and J ends lost 10 bases and 6 bases, in that order; junction bases with no gene match: 14. The CDR3 sequence is 15 residues long.

In this sample, this clonotype turned up once. In DNA, the CDR3 is TGTGCCAGCAGCCTCCGGGACAGTTATAGCAATCAGCCCCAGCATTTT. It encodes CASSLRDSYSNQPQHF. The rearrangement joins TRBV14 to TRBJ1-5, with 7 bases aligning to TRBD1. The J segment lost 0 bases and the V segment lost 4 bases, leaving 6 bases of the junction unmatched. Per the germline V gene, CDR1 is SGHDN and CDR2 is FVKESK. The CDR3 runs 16 residues.

The J gene is TRBJ2-2, the V gene TRBV10-3; the D gene is possibly TRBD2 (5 bases). V was pared by 8 bases and J by 6 bases, with 22 bases between. The CDR3 covers 16 residues. The germline V gene has CDR1 ENHRY and CDR2 SYGVKD. The CDR3 spells CAIRATHPQEAGELFF. CDR3 nucleotide sequence: TGTGCCATCCGGGCCACCCACCCCCAGGAGGCCGGGGAGCTGTTTTTT.

This clonotype was counted a few times. V gene TRBV7-9 combines with J gene TRBJ2-7, with a weak D call TRBD2 (5 bases). V was pared by 2 bases and J by 7 bases, with 12 bases between. The CDR3 contains 13 residues. The germline gives CDR1 SEHNR, CDR2 FQNEAQ (reference sequence). The CDR3 region is CASSLTRAGEQYF. The CDR3 DNA is TGTGCCAGCAGCTTAACGAGGGCGGGTGAGCAGTACTTC.